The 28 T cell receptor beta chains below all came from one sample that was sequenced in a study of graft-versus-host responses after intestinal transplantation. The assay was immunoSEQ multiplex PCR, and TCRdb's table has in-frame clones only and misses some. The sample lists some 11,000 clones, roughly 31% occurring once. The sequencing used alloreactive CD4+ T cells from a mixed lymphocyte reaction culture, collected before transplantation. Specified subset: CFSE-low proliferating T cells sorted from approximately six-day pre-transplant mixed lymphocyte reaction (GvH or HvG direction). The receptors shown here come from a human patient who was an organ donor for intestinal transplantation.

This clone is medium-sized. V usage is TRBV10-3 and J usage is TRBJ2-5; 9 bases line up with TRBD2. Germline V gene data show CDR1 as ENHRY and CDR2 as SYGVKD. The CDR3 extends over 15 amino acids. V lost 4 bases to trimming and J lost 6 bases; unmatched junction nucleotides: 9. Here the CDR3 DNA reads TGTGCCATCAGTGGGGGAGGAGCGGGGGGACAGACCCAGTACTTC. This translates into CAISGGGAGGQTQYF.

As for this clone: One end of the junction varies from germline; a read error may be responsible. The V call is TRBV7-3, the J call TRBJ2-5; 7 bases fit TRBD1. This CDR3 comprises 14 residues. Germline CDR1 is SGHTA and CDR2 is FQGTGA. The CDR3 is CASSHEDRRETQYF. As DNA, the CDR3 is TGCGCCAGCAGCCATGAGGACAGGAGAGAGACCCAGTACTTC.

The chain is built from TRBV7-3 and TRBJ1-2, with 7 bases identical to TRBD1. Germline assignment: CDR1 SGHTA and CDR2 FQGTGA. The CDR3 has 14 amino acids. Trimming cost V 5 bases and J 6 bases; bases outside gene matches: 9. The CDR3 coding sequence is TGTGCCAGCAGCCGCGGGACAGAACAGCATGGCTACACCTTC. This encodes CASSRGTEQHGYTF.

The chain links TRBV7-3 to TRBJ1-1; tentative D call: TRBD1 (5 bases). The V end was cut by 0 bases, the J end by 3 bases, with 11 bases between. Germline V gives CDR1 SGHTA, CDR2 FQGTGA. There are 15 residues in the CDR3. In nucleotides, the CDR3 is TGTGCCAGCAGCTTAACGGAGGGGTCGGACACTGAAGCTTTCTTT. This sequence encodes CASSLTEGSDTEAFF. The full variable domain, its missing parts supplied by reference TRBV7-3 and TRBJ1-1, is GAGVSQTPSNKVTEKGKYVELRCDPISGHTALYWYRQSLGQGPEFLIYFQGTGAADDSGLPNDRFFAVRPEGSVSTLKIQRTERGDSAVYLCASSLTEGSDTEAFFGQGTRLTVV.

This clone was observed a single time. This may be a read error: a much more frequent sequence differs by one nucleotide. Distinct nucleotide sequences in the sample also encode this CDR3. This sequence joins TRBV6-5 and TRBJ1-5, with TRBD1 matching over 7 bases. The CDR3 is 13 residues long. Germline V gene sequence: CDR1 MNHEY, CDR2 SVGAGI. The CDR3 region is CASSIQGGQPQHF. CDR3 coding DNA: TGTGCCAGCAGTATCCAGGGGGGTCAGCCTCAGCATTTT.

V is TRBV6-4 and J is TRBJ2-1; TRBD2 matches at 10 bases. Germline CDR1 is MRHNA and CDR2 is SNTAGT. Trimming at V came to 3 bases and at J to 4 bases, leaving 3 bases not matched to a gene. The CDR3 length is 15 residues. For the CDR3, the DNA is TGTGCCAGCAGTGAAGCTAGCGGGGGTTACAATGAGCAGTTCTTC. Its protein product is CASSEASGGYNEQFF.

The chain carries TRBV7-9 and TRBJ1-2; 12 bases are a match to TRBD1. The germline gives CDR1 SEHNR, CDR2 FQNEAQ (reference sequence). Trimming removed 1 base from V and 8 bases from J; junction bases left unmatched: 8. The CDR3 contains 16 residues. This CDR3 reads CASSLGPGQGARGYTF. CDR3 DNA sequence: TGTGCCAGCAGCTTAGGGCCGGGACAGGGGGCGAGGGGCTACACCTTC. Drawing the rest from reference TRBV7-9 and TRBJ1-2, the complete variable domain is DTGVSQNPRHKITKRGQNVTFRCDPISEHNRLYWYRQTLGQGPEFLTYFQNEAQLEKSRLLSDRFSAERPKGSFSTLEIQRTEQGDSAMYLCASSLGPGQGARGYTFGSGTRLTVV.

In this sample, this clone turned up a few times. This chain's CDR3 is CASIKRQGTETQYF. The CDR3 DNA reads TGTGCCAGCATTAAGAGACAGGGAACGGAGACCCAGTACTTC. The rearrangement links TRBV6-1 to TRBJ2-5; the match to TRBD1 covers 7 bases. The CDR3 covers 14 residues. Per the germline V gene, CDR1 is MNHNS and CDR2 is SASEGT. After removal of 7 bases from V and 5 bases from J, the junction contained 10 bases not matched to a gene.

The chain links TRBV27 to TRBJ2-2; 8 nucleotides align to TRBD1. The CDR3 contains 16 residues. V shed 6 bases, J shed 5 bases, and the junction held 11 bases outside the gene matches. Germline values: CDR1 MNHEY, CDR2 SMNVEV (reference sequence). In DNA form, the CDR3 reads TGTGCCAGCAGCACCCAGGGGGCGAGAGGGACCGGGGAGCTGTTTTTT. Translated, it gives CASSTQGARGTGELFF.

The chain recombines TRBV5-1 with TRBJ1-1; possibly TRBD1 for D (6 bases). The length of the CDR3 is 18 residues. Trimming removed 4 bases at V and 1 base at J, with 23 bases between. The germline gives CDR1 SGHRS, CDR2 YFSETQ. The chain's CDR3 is CASSPLVWAGAPNTEAFF. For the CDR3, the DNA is TGCGCCAGCAGCCCCCTTGTGTGGGCAGGGGCTCCGAACACTGAAGCTTTCTTT. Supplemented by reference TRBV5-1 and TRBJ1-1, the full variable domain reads KAGVTQTPRYLIKTRGQQVTLSCSPISGHRSVSWYQQTPGQGLQFLFEYFSETQRNKGNFPGRFSGRQFSNSRSEMNVSTLELGDSALYLCASSPLVWAGAPNTEAFFGQGTRLTVV.

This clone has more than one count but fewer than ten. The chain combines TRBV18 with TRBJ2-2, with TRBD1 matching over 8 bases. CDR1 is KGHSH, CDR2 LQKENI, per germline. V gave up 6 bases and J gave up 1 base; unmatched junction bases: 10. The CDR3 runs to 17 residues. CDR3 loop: CASSRISGTGNTGELFF. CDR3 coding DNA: TGTGCCAGCTCCCGTATTTCCGGGACAGGGAACACCGGGGAGCTGTTTTTT. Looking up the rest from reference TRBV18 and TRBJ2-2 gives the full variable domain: NAGVMQNPRHLVRRRGQEARLRCSPMKGHSHVYWYRQLPEEGLKFMVYLQKENIIDESGMPKERFSAEFPKEGPSILRIQQVVRGDSAAYFCASSRISGTGNTGELFFGEGSRLTVL.

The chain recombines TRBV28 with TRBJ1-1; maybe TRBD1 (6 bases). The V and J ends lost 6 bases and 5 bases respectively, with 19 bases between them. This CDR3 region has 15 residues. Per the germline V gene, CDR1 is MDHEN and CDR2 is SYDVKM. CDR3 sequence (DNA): TGTGCCAGCAGGGATACAGGGTGGGGGGGTACTGAAGCTTTCTTT. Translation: CASRDTGWGGTEAFF.

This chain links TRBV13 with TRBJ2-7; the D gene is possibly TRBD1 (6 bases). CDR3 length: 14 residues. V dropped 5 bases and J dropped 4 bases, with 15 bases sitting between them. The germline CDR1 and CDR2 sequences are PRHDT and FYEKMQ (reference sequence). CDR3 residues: CASSAKDSGYEQYF. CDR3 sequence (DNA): TGTGCCAGCAGCGCAAAGGACAGCGGATACGAGCAGTACTTC.

For the CDR3, the DNA is TGTGCCAGCAGCCAACGTACAGGGGATGGTGAGCAGTTCTTC. Encoded protein: CASSQRTGDGEQFF. The chain has TRBV7-2 and TRBJ2-1; TRBD1 matches 7 bases. Germline values: CDR1 SGHTA, CDR2 FQGNSA. This CDR3 region has 14 residues. V gave up 5 bases and J gave up 9 bases; unmatched junction bases: 10.

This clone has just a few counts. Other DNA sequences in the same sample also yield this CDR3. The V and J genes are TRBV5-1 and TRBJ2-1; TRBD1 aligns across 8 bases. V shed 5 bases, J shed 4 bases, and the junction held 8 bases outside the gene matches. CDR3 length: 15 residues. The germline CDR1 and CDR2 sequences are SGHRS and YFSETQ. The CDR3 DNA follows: TGCGCCAGCAGGGGGCCAGGGGGCCTTTACAATGAGCAGTTCTTC. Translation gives CASRGPGGLYNEQFF.

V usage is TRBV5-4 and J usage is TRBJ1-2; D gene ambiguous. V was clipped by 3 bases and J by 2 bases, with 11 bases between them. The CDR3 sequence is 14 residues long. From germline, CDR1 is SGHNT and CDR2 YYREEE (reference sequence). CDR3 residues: CASSSPTGNYGYTF. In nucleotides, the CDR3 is TGTGCCAGCAGCTCCCCTACCGGGAACTATGGCTACACCTTC.

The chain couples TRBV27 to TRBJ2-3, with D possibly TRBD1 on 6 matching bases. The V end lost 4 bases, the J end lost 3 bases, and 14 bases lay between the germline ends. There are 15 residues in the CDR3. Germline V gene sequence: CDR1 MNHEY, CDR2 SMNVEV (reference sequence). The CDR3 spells CASSSRKTGTDTQYF. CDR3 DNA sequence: TGTGCCAGCAGTTCGAGGAAAACAGGGACAGATACGCAGTATTTT.

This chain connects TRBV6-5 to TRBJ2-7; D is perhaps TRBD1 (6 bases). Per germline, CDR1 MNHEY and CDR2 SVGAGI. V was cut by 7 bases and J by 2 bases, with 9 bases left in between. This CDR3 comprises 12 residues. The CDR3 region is CASKDSPYEQYF. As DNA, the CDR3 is TGTGCCAGCAAGGACAGTCCCTACGAGCAGTACTTC.

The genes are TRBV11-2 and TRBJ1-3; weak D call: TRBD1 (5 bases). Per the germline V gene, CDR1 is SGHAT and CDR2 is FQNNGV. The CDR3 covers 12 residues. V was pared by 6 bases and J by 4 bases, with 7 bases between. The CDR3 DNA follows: TGTGCCAGCAGGAGGACAGGAAACACCATATATTTT. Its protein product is CASRRTGNTIYF.

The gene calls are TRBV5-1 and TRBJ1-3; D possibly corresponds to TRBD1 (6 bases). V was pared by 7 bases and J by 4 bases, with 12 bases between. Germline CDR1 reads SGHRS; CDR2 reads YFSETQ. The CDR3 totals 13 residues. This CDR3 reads CASGQGGGNTIYF. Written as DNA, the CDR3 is TGCGCCAGCGGACAAGGGGGAGGAAACACCATATATTTT. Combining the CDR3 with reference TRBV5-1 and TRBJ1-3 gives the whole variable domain KAGVTQTPRYLIKTRGQQVTLSCSPISGHRSVSWYQQTPGQGLQFLFEYFSETQRNKGNFPGRFSGRQFSNSRSEMNVSTLELGDSALYLCASGQGGGNTIYFGEGSWLTVV.

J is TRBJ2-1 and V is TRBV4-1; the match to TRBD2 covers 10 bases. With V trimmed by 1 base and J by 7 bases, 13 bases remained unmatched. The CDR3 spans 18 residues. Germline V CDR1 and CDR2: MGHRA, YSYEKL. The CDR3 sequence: CASSQGGKRGGVGNEQFF. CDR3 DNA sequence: TGCGCCAGCAGCCAAGGTGGGAAGCGGGGGGGCGTCGGGAATGAGCAGTTCTTC.

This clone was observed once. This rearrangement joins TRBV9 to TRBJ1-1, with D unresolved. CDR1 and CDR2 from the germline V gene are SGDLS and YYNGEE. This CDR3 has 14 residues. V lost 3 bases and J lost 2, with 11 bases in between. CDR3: CASSAGNVNTEAFF. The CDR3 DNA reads TGTGCCAGCAGCGCGGGAAACGTAAACACTGAAGCTTTCTTT.

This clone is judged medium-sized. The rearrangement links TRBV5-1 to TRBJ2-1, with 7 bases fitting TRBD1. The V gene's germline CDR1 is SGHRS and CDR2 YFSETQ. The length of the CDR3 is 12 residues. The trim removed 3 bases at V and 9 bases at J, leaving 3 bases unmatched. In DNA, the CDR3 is TGCGCCAGCAGCTGGGACAGATTTGAGCAGTTCTTC. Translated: CASSWDRFEQFF.

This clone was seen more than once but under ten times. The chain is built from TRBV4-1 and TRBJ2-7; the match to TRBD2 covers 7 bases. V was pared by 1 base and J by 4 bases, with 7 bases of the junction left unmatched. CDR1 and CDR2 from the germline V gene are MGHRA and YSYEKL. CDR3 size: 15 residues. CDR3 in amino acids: CASSQGDRGVYEQYF. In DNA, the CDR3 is TGCGCCAGCAGCCAAGGGGACCGGGGGGTTTACGAGCAGTACTTC.

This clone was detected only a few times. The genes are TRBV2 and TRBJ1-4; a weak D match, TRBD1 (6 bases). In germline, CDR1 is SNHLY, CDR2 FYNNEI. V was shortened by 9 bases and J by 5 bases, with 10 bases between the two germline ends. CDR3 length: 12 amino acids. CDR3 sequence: CASRGGNEKLFF. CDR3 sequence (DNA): TGTGCCAGTAGGGGGGGCAATGAAAAACTGTTTTTT.

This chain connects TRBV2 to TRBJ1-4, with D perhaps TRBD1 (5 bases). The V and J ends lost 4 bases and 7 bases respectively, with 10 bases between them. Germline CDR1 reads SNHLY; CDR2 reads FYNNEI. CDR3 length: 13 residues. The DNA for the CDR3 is TGTGCCAGCAGTGCTCAGGGAGGTGAAAAACTGTTTTTT. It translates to CASSAQGGEKLFF.

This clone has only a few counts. The CDR3 spells CASRSTGQTVAFF. Written as DNA, the CDR3 is TGTGCCAGCAGATCAACGGGTCAGACAGTAGCTTTCTTT. The rearrangement joins TRBV7-3 to TRBJ1-1; possibly TRBD1 for D (5 bases). The CDR3 totals 13 residues. Germline lookup yields CDR1 SGHTA and CDR2 FQGTGA. V was cut by 6 bases and J by 10 bases, with 18 bases left in between.

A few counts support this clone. The chain's CDR3 is CASSLGTGRINQPQHF. CDR3 nucleotides: TGTGCCAGCAGCTTAGGGACAGGGAGAATCAATCAGCCCCAGCATTTT. This chain connects TRBV11-2 to TRBJ1-5, with 8 bases aligning to TRBD1. Germline assignment: CDR1 SGHAT and CDR2 FQNNGV. After removal of 1 base from V and 3 bases from J, the junction contained 5 bases not matched to a gene. This CDR3 region has 16 residues.